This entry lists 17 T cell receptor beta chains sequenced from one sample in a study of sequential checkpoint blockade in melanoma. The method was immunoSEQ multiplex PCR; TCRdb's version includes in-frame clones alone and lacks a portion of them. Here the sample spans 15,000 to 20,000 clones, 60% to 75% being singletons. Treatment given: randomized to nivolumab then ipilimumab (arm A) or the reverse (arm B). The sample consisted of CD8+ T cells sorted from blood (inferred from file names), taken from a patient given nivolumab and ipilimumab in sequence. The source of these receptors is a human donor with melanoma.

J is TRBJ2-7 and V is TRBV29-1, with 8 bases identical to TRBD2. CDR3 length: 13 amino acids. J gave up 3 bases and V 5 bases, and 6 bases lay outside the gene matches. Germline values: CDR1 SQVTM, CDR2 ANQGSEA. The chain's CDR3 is CSVRGGFGYEQYF. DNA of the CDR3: TGCAGCGTTCGGGGGGGCTTCGGCTACGAGCAGTACTTC.

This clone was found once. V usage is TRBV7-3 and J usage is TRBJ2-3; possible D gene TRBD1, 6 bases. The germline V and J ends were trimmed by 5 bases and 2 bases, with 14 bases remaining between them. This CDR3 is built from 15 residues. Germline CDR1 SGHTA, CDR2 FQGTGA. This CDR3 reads CASSHTGSITDTQYF. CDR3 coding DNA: TGTGCCAGCAGCCATACAGGGTCGATCACAGATACGCAGTATTTT.

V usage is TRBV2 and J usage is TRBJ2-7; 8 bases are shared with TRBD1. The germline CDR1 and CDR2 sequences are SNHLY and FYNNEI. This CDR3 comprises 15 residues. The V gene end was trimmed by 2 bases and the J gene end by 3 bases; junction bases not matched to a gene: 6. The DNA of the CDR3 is TGTGCCAGCAGTGAACTGGGACAGGACCTCTACGAGCAGTACTTC. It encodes CASSELGQDLYEQYF.

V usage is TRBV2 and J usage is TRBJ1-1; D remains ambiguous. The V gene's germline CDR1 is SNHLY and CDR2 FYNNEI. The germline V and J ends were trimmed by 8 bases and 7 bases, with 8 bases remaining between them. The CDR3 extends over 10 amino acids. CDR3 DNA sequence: TGTGCCAGCGGGCACGTTGAAGCTTTCTTT. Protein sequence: CASGHVEAFF. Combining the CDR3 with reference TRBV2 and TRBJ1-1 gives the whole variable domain EPEVTQTPSHQVTQMGQEVILRCVPISNHLYFYWYRQILGQKVEFLVSFYNNEISEKSEIFDDQFSVERPDGSNFTLKIRSTKLEDSAMYFCASGHVEAFFGQGTRLTVV.

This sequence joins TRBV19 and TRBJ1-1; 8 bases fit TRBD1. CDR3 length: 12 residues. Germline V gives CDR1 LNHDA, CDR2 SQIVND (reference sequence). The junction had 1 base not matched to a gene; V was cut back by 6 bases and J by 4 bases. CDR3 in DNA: TGTGCCAGTAGACAGGGGGGCACTGAAGCTTTCTTT. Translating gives CASRQGGTEAFF.

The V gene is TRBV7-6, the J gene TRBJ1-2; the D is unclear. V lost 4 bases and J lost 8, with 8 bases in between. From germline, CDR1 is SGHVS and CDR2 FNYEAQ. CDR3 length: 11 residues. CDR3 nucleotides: TGTGCCAGCAGCTCCTTACAGGGCTACACCTTC. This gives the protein CASSSLQGYTF.

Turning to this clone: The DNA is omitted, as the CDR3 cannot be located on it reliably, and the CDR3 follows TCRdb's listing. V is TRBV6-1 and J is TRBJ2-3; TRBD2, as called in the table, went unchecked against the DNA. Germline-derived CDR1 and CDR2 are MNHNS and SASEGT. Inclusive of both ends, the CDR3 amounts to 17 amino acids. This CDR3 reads CASSEALQRASTDTQYF.

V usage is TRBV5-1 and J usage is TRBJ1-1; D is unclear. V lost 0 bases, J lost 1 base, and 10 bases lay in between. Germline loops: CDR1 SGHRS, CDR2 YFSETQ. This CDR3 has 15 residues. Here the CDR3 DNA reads TGCGCCAGCAGCTTGGGAGGGTGGGGGAACACTGAAGCTTTCTTT. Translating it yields CASSLGGWGNTEAFF.

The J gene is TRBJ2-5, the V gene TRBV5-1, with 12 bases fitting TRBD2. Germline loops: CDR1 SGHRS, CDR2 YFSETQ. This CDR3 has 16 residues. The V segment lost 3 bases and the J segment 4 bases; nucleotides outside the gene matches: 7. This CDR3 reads CASSWGELAGGETQYF. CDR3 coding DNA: TGCGCCAGCAGCTGGGGGGAACTAGCGGGAGGAGAGACCCAGTACTTC.

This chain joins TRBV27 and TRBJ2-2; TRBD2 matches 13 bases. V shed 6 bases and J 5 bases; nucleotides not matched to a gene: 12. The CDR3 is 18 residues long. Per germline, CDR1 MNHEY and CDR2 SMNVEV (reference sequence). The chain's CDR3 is CASSLTPGLAGLTGELFF. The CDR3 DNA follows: TGTGCCAGCAGCCTTACACCGGGACTAGCGGGACTTACCGGGGAGCTGTTTTTT.

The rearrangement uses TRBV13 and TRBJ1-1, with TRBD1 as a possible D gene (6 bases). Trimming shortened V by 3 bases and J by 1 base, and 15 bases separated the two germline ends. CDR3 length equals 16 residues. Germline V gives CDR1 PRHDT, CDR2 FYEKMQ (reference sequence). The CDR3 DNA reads TGTGCCAGCAGCTTCGGGACACGGACGGCGAACACTGAAGCTTTCTTT. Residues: CASSFGTRTANTEAFF.

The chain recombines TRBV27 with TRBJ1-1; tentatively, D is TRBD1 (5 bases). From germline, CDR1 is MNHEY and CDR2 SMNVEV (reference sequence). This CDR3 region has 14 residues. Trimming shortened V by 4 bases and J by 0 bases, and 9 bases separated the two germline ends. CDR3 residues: CASSSGHMNTEAFF. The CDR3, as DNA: TGTGCCAGCAGTTCCGGACATATGAACACTGAAGCTTTCTTT.

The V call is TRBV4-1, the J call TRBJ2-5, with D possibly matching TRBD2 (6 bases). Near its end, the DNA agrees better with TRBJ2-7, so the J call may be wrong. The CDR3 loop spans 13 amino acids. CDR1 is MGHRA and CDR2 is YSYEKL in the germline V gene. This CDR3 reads CASSQGAGSEQYF. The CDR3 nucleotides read TGCGCCAGCAGCCAAGGTGCGGGATCCGAGCAGTACTTC.

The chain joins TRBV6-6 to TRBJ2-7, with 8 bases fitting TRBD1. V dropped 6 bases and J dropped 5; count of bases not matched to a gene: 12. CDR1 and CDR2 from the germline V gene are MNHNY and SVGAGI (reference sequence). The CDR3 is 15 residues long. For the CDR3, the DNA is TGTGCCAGCAGCCGAAGCCGACAGGGGAGACACGAGCAGTACTTC. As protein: CASSRSRQGRHEQYF.

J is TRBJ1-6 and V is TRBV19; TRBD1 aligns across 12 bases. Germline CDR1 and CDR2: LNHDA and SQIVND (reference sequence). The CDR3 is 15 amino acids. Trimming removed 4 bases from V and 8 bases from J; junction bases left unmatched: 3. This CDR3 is CASSTRDRGHSPLHF. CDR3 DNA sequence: TGTGCCAGTAGTACCCGGGACAGGGGGCATTCACCCCTCCACTTT.

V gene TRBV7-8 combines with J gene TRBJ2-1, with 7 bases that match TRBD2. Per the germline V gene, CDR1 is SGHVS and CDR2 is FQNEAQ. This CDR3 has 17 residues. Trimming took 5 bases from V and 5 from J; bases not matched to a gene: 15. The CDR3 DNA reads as TGTGCCAGCAGCAGTCCTCAAGCGGTAGCGGGTGACAATGAGCAGTTCTTC. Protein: CASSSPQAVAGDNEQFF.

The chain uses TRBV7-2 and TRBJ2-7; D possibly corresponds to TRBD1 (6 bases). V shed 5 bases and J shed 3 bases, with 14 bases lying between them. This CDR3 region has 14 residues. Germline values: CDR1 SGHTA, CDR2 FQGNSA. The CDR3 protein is CASSARTDFYEQYF. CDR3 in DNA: TGTGCCAGCAGCGCTAGGACAGACTTCTACGAGCAGTACTTC.